A single sample is the source of the 12 T cell receptor beta chains below, sequenced in a study of shared clonotypes between healthy human individuals. Some clones are missing from TCRdb's copy, which holds only in-frame ones; the method was immunoSEQ multiplex PCR. Seen here are approximately 500,000 clones, over 70% observed once, and the top ten hold roughly an eighth. Material for sequencing was PBMCs. All receptors derive from a woman in her thirties or forties in good health. Some clones in this sample may be carry-over from other donors' samples.

V and J are TRBV14 and TRBJ1-4; 8 bases are shared with TRBD1. The V gene's germline CDR1 is SGHDN and CDR2 FVKESK. CDR3 length: 15 amino acids. V trimming: 3 bases; J trimming: 7 bases; junction bases outside the gene matches: 7. CDR3 in DNA: TGTGCCAGCAGCCATAGGGGCAGGGGGCTTGAAAAACTGTTTTTT. It yields the protein CASSHRGRGLEKLFF.

This chain uses TRBV29-1 with TRBJ1-1; 7 bases map to TRBD1. Germline V CDR1 and CDR2: SQVTM, ANQGSEA. CDR3 length: 19 residues. Trimming took 7 bases from V and 2 from J; bases not matched to a gene: 25. CDR3: CSATTIRDHLGTDNTEAFF. The CDR3, as DNA: TGCAGCGCCACAACTATCCGGGATCACCTGGGGACAGACAACACTGAAGCTTTCTTT. The variable domain in full, with the rest retrieved from reference TRBV29-1 and TRBJ1-1, is SAVISQKPSRDICQRGTSLTIQCQVDSQVTMMFWYRQQPGQSLTLIATANQGSEATYESGFVIDKFPISRPNLTFSTLTVSNMSPEDSSIYLCSATTIRDHLGTDNTEAFFGQGTRLTVV.

The genes are TRBV28 and TRBJ1-2; possibly TRBD1 for D (6 bases). Germline values: CDR1 MDHEN, CDR2 SYDVKM. V lost 4 bases to trimming and J lost 8 bases, with 14 bases between them. CDR3 size: 13 residues. CDR3 bases: TGTGCCAGCAGTTCCTGGGGGGCAGGGGGCTACACCTTC. It is translated as CASSSWGAGGYTF.

This clone was seen once. This chain connects TRBV15 to TRBJ1-3; D gene uncertain. Trimming left V 5 bases short and J 0 bases short, with 8 bases between. This CDR3 has 14 residues. Per the germline V gene, CDR1 is LNHNV and CDR2 is YYDKDF (reference sequence). The CDR3 bases are TGTGCCACCAGCTACGGCCTCTCTGGAAACACCATATATTTT. Protein sequence: CATSYGLSGNTIYF.

Comments on this clone: This is likely an artifact of a read error, given a far larger clone one base away. This chain connects TRBV28 to TRBJ2-2, with D unclear. The germline V gene has CDR1 MDHEN and CDR2 SYDVKM. The CDR3 sequence is 14 residues long. CDR3 residues: CASRPRGHTVELFF. The CDR3 bases are TGTGCCAGCCGCCCCCGAGGCCACACCGTGGAGCTGTTTTTT.

This chain links TRBV5-1 with TRBJ2-5; 9 bases agree with TRBD1. The V segment lost 3 bases and the J segment 5 bases; nucleotides outside the gene matches: 8. There are 15 residues in the CDR3. The V gene's germline CDR1 is SGHRS and CDR2 YFSETQ. The CDR3 nucleotides are TGCGCCAGCAGCTCGACCGGGACAGGGCACGAGACCCAGTACTTC. It translates to CASSSTGTGHETQYF. The full variable domain, completed using reference TRBV5-1 and TRBJ2-5, is KAGVTQTPRYLIKTRGQQVTLSCSPISGHRSVSWYQQTPGQGLQFLFEYFSETQRNKGNFPGRFSGRQFSNSRSEMNVSTLELGDSALYLCASSSTGTGHETQYFGPGTRLLVL.

The chain combines TRBV6-1 with TRBJ2-5, with D perhaps TRBD2 (7 bases). The germline CDR1 and CDR2 sequences are MNHNS and SASEGT. The CDR3 has 14 amino acids. V lost 8 bases, J lost 3 bases, and 16 bases lay in between. Written as DNA, the CDR3 is TGTGCCAGCGGCTTAGGGGGGGTCGAAGAGACCCAGTACTTC. It translates to CASGLGGVEETQYF.

This clone was observed once. J is TRBJ1-4 and V is TRBV5-1; 7 bases map to TRBD1. This CDR3 region has 15 residues. Losses at the gene ends were 6 bases for V and 0 bases for J; bases not matched to a gene: 5. CDR1 SGHRS and CDR2 YFSETQ come from the germline V gene. The CDR3 coding sequence is TGCGCCAGCACTTGGACAGGCGCAACTAATGAAAAACTGTTTTTT. It codes for CASTWTGATNEKLFF.

This chain connects TRBV15 to TRBJ2-7, with D maybe TRBD2 (5 bases). V was cut by 0 bases and J by 4 bases, with 10 bases left in between. The CDR3 is 14 residues long. Germline CDR1 LNHNV, CDR2 YYDKDF (reference sequence). The CDR3 reads CATSRDAGQYEQYF. CDR3 bases: TGTGCCACCAGCAGAGATGCGGGCCAGTACGAGCAGTACTTC.

The chain carries TRBV7-9 and TRBJ2-7, with 7 bases aligning to TRBD1. Germline CDR1 reads SEHNR; CDR2 reads FQNEAQ (reference sequence). The CDR3 spans 15 residues. V shed 1 base, J shed 5 bases, and the junction held 8 bases outside the gene matches. The CDR3: CASSLDGVGGDEQYF. The CDR3 nucleotides read TGTGCCAGCAGCTTAGATGGCGTAGGGGGCGACGAGCAGTACTTC.

The rearrangement links TRBV11-2 to TRBJ2-1, with 8 bases identical to TRBD2. Trimming at V came to 10 bases and at J to 0 bases, leaving 2 bases not matched to a gene. The CDR3 contains 13 residues. CDR1 is SGHAT, CDR2 FQNNGV, per germline. The CDR3 protein is CATSGSSYNEQFF. The CDR3 DNA reads TGTGCCACTAGCGGGTCCTCCTACAATGAGCAGTTCTTC.

The CDR3 DNA reads TGTGCCAGCAATCTACAACAGGGGAGCAATCAGCCCCAGCATTTT. As protein: CASNLQQGSNQPQHF. The V gene is TRBV2, the J gene TRBJ1-5; 7 nucleotides line up with TRBD1. CDR3 length: 15 residues. The V gene end was trimmed by 7 bases and the J gene end by 1 base; junction bases not matched to a gene: 7. Germline CDR1 SNHLY, CDR2 FYNNEI.